The 18 T cell receptor beta chains in this list originate from one sample, sequenced in a study of blood T cells in healthy people across ages. Then a second PCR, running roughly 7 to 11 cycles, was carried out with a sample-barcoded 5' primer and a J-beta primer mix. TCRdb re-analysed the 5' RACE reads in MiXCR, keeping a single row per CDR3 protein. This sample has about 1.1 million distinct CDR3 sequences, with 35% to 40% found just once. The sequenced material came from blood. These receptors were obtained from a man aged 18 to 29 in good health.

This clonotype was counted between two and nine times. The genes are TRBV18 and TRBJ1-2; D unresolved. The CDR3 has 11 residues. V lost 1 base to trimming and J lost 8 bases, with 5 bases between them. Germline assignment: CDR1 KGHSH and CDR2 LQKENI. The CDR3 spells CASSPQEGYTF. CDR3 bases: TGTGCCAGCTCACCACAGGAGGGCTACACCTTC.

This sequence joins TRBV5-1 and TRBJ2-5, with a tentative D call TRBD1 (5 bases). The V gene's germline CDR1 is SGHRS and CDR2 YFSETQ. The ends were cut back, 6 bases at V and 2 bases at J, with 17 bases in the middle. This CDR3 contains 15 residues. CDR3: CASTQQVSIQETQYF. DNA of the CDR3: TGCGCCAGCACTCAACAGGTCTCCATACAAGAGACCCAGTACTTC.

On this clonotype: At one end the junction does not follow the germline gene, possibly because of a read error. The chain links TRBV4-3 to TRBJ1-6; D perhaps matches TRBD1 (6 bases). Germline loops: CDR1 LGHNA, CDR2 YSLEER. This CDR3 comprises 16 residues. In DNA form, the CDR3 reads TGCGCCAGCAGCTCGCACAGGGTTCGGGGGATCTCACCCCCCCACTTT. As protein: CASSSHRVRGISPPHF.

V is TRBV29-1 and J is TRBJ1-1; the D is unclear. The germline CDR1 and CDR2 sequences are SQVTM and ANQGSEA. The V gene lost 6 bases and the J gene lost 4 bases, with 12 bases spanning the gap. The CDR3 consists of 12 residues. The CDR3 DNA is TGCAGCGTCTCCCGGGGTTCCACTGAAGCTTTCTTT. This sequence encodes CSVSRGSTEAFF.

The table lists this clonotype with a few counts. V and J are TRBV25-1 and TRBJ1-5; D not certain. V lost 5 bases to trimming and J lost 3 bases, with 8 bases between them. In germline, CDR1 is MGHDK, CDR2 SYGVNS. This CDR3 comprises 13 residues. The CDR3 sequence is CASSSDYNQPQHF. The CDR3 DNA reads TGTGCCAGCAGTAGCGATTACAATCAGCCCCAGCATTTT.

This clonotype was detected only a few times. The CDR3 DNA reads TGTGCCAGCAGCCGACAGGGAAAAAATGAAAAACTGTTTTTT. Amino acids: CASSRQGKNEKLFF. This sequence joins TRBV12-3 or TRBV12-4 and TRBJ1-4; 7 nucleotides align to TRBD1. The CDR3 is 14 amino acids. The V and J ends lost 6 bases and 5 bases, in that order; junction bases with no gene match: 6.

This clonotype showed up many times. The gene calls are TRBV20-1 and TRBJ2-7; 7 bases are a match to TRBD1. The CDR3 consists of 16 residues. V shed 0 bases, J shed 2 bases, and the junction held 10 bases outside the gene matches. Per the germline V gene, CDR1 is DFQATT and CDR2 is SNEGSKA (reference sequence). The CDR3 region has the DNA TGCAGTGCTAGAGATAGTTCCGGGACAGATACCTACGAGCAGTACTTC. It encodes CSARDSSGTDTYEQYF.

The J gene is TRBJ2-7, the V gene TRBV7-8; a weak D match, TRBD1 (5 bases). This CDR3 has 14 residues. Germline assignment: CDR1 SGHVS and CDR2 FQNEAQ. V was shortened by 5 bases and J by 1 base, with 12 bases between the two germline ends. Here the CDR3 reads CASSADTTSYEQYF. The CDR3 DNA is TGTGCCAGCAGCGCGGACACGACTTCCTACGAGCAGTACTTC. The full variable domain, its missing parts supplied by reference TRBV7-8 and TRBJ2-7, is GAGVSQSPRYKVAKRGQDVALRCDPISGHVSLFWYQQALGQGPEFLTYFQNEAQLDKSGLPSDRFFAERPEGSVSTLKIQRTQQEDSAVYLCASSADTTSYEQYFGPGTRLTVT.

The genes are TRBV24-1 and TRBJ2-3; D gene ambiguous. Trimming removed 4 bases at V and 9 bases at J, with 10 bases between. This CDR3 is 12 amino acids long. Per germline, CDR1 KGHDR and CDR2 SFDVKD. In nucleotides, the CDR3 is TGTGCCACCAGTGACGCGAAAGGGACGCAGTATTTT. Translated: CATSDAKGTQYF.

The CDR3 reads CASSWTVWEQYF. The CDR3 region has the DNA TGTGCCAGCAGCTGGACAGTATGGGAGCAGTACTTC. The chain employs TRBV7-8 and TRBJ2-7, with D possibly matching TRBD1 (6 bases). V was shortened by 4 bases and J by 7 bases, with 11 bases between the two germline ends. Germline values: CDR1 SGHVS, CDR2 FQNEAQ. This CDR3 has 12 residues.

This clonotype was seen only a few times. The chain uses TRBV12-3 or TRBV12-4 and TRBJ1-1; D is uncertain. V lost 6 bases, J lost 7 bases, and 12 bases lay in between. This CDR3 comprises 12 residues. In DNA form, the CDR3 reads TGTGCCAGCAGCAATAGACAAGTTGAAGCTTTCTTT. Translating gives CASSNRQVEAFF.

With regard to this clonotype: A much larger clonotype is one base distant, so this may be a read error. This chain joins TRBV7-9 and TRBJ2-7, with no clear D. Germline V gives CDR1 SEHNR, CDR2 FQNEAQ (reference sequence). This CDR3 is built from 13 residues. The CDR3 reads CASNLRAAYEQYF. For the CDR3, the DNA is TGTGCCAGCAACTTACGGGCGGCCTACGAGCAGTACTTC.

The V gene is TRBV20-1, the J gene TRBJ2-3; 12 bases fit TRBD2. The length of the CDR3 is 18 residues. After removal of 5 bases from V and 0 bases from J, the junction contained 12 bases not matched to a gene. Looked up from germline, CDR1 is DFQATT and CDR2 is SNEGSKA (reference sequence). The CDR3 region has the DNA TGCAGTGCTCGGCCCACTAGCGGGGGGCAACAAAGCACAGATACGCAGTATTTT. Its protein product is CSARPTSGGQQSTDTQYF.

The count of this clonotype is one. The chain has TRBV27 and TRBJ1-2; no clear D. Trimming removed 0 bases from V and 5 bases from J, with 13 bases in between. The V gene's germline CDR1 is MNHEY and CDR2 SMNVEV (reference sequence). This CDR3 comprises 15 residues. This CDR3 reads CASSLSFRGRYGYTF. CDR3 in DNA: TGTGCCAGCAGTTTATCGTTCCGAGGCCGTTATGGCTACACCTTC.

This clonotype was detected only once. V gene TRBV7-9 combines with J gene TRBJ1-1; D remains ambiguous. The CDR3 extends over 14 amino acids. The V and J ends lost 1 base and 4 bases respectively, with 10 bases between them. From germline, CDR1 is SEHNR and CDR2 FQNEAQ (reference sequence). As DNA, the CDR3 is TGTGCCAGCAGCTTAGTCGTAAGGAGCACTGAAGCTTTCTTT. Translating it yields CASSLVVRSTEAFF.

CDR3 nucleotides: TGCAGTGCTAGACCGGAGAGGGTAAATCAGCCCCAGCATTTT. It is translated as CSARPERVNQPQHF. V usage is TRBV20-1 and J usage is TRBJ1-5; D not certain. Deletions cut 2 bases from V and 4 bases from J, with 12 bases between. The CDR3 has 14 residues. Germline values: CDR1 DFQATT, CDR2 SNEGSKA (reference sequence).

The chain joins TRBV18 to TRBJ2-7, with no clear D. V lost 1 base to trimming and J lost 3 bases, with 13 bases between them. The CDR3 contains 15 residues. The germline CDR1 and CDR2 sequences are KGHSH and LQKENI. The CDR3 sequence: CASSPLENSSYEQYF. The CDR3, as DNA: TGTGCCAGCTCACCACTTGAGAACAGTAGCTACGAGCAGTACTTC.

The chain is built from TRBV28 and TRBJ2-4; D is tentatively TRBD1 or TRBD2 (5 bases each). V lost 6 bases and J 0 bases, leaving 12 bases between the germline ends. The CDR3 runs to 15 residues. Germline V lookup: CDR1 MDHEN, CDR2 SYDVKM. The CDR3 DNA sequence: TGTGCCAGCAGATTCACCGGGACAGCCAAAAACATTCAGTACTTC. This gives the protein CASRFTGTAKNIQYF.